This TCR beta chain was documented in a study of OX40 agonist ivuxolimab in advanced cancers. Profiled with immunoSEQ multiplex PCR; TCRdb holds only in-frame clones, not every one. The sample lists about 20,000 clones, around 72% seen once, with 20% to 25% in the top ten. Germline lookup yields CDR1 KGHSH and CDR2 LQKENI. The CDR3 is 15 residues long. Trimming cost V 2 bases and J 1 base, with 11 bases left between them. Material: CD4+ or CD8+ T cells sorted from blood, obtained in a trial of the OX40 agonist ivuxolimab. The TCR was taken from an adult with an advanced solid tumor such as melanoma, head and neck, liver or kidney cancer. V gene TRBV18 combines with J gene TRBJ1-1; D gene unclear. CDR3 residues: CASSPMSEGNTEAFF. The CDR3 DNA reads as TGTGCCAGCTCACCAATGTCTGAGGGGAACACTGAAGCTTTCTTT.